This TCR beta chain is from a study of OX40 agonist ivuxolimab in advanced cancers. The wider study: The drug used for patients, ivuxolimab, was an agonistic anti-OX40 (CD134) antibody. Cohort: around 86% men, mean age approximately 60, aged roughly 23 to 79. Partial responses were achieved by three patients, one with hepatocellular carcinoma and two with cutaneous melanoma.

Sequencing used immunoSEQ multiplex PCR; TCRdb keeps in-frame clones, though not all of them. The table includes approximately 70,000 clones, around 88% detected once. Study conclusions and caveats: Clonal expansion was seen in CD4+ and CD8+ blood T cells by week 6 at 0.1 to 3.0 mg/kg.

Remarks on this clone: Its antigen is unidentified.

The CDR3 sequence is 17 residues long. V shed 0 bases and J shed 1 base, with 16 bases lying between them. Germline V CDR1 and CDR2: SGDLS, YYNGEE. This specimen consisted of CD4+ or CD8+ T cells sorted from blood, obtained in a trial of the OX40 agonist ivuxolimab. The rearrangement links TRBV9 to TRBJ1-1; a weak D match, TRBD1 (6 bases). The clonotype was recovered from an adult with an advanced solid tumor such as melanoma, head and neck, liver or kidney cancer. DNA of the CDR3: TGTGCCAGCAGCGTAGCTGCCGGGAGGGGGAAGAACACTGAAGCTTTCTTT. Protein product: CASSVAAGRGKNTEAFF.